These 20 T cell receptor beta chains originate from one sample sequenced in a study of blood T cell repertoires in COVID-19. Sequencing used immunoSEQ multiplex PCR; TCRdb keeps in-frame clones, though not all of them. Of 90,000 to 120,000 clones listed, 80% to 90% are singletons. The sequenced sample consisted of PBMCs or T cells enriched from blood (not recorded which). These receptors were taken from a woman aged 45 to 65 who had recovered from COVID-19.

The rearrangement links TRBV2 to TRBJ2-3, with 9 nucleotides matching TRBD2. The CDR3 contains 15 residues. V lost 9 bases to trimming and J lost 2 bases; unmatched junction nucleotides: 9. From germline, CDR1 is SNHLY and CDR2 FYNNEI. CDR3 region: CARPSSGADTDTQYF. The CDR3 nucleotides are TGTGCCAGACCTTCTAGCGGGGCCGACACAGATACGCAGTATTTT.

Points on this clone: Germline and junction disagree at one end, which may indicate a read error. The CDR3 sequence is CASSSHEQYF. In nucleotides, the CDR3 is TGTGCCAGCAGCTCCCACGAGCAGTACTTC. This sequence joins TRBV27 and TRBJ2-7, with D unresolved. Germline values: CDR1 MNHEY, CDR2 SMNVEV (reference sequence). The CDR3 covers 10 residues.

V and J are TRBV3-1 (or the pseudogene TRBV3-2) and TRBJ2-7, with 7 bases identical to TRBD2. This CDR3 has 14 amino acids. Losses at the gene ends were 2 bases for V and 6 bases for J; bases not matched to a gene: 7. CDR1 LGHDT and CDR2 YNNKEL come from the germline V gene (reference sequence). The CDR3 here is CASSQPGRGGEQYF. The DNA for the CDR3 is TGTGCCAGCAGCCAACCAGGGCGCGGGGGCGAGCAGTACTTC.

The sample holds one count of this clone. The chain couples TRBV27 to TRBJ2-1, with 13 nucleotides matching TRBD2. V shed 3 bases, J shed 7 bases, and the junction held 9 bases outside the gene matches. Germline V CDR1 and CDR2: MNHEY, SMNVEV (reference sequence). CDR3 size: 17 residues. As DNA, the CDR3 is TGTGCCAGCAGTTTCTCCAGGACTAGCGGGAGATCTAATGAGCAGTTCTTC. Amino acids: CASSFSRTSGRSNEQFF.

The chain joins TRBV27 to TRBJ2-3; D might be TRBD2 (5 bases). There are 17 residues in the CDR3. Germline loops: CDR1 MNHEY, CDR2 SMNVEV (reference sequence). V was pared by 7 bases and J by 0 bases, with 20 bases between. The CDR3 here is CASTPTRFSESTDTQYF. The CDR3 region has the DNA TGTGCCAGCACCCCGACCCGGTTTAGCGAGAGCACAGATACGCAGTATTTT.

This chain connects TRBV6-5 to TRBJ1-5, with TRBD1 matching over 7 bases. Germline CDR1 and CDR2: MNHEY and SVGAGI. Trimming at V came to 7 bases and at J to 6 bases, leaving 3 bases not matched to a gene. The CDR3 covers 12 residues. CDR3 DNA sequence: TGTGCCAGCACCGACAGGGCTCAGCCCCAGCATTTT. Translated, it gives CASTDRAQPQHF.

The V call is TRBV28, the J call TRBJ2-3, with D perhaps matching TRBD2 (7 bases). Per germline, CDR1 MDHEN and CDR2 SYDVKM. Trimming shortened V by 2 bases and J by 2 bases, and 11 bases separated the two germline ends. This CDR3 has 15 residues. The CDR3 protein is CASSLGGAHTDTQYF. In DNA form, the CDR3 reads TGTGCCAGCAGTTTAGGGGGGGCGCACACAGATACGCAGTATTTT.

The CDR3, as DNA: TGTGCCAGCAGCTTAGGGGAAGCCCAAGGGGGCTACGAGCAGTACTTC. It is translated as CASSLGEAQGGYEQYF. The chain recombines TRBV13 with TRBJ2-7, with D perhaps TRBD1 (6 bases). V was clipped by 0 bases and J by 3 bases, with 15 bases between them. Germline CDR1 PRHDT, CDR2 FYEKMQ (reference sequence). The CDR3 length is 16 residues.

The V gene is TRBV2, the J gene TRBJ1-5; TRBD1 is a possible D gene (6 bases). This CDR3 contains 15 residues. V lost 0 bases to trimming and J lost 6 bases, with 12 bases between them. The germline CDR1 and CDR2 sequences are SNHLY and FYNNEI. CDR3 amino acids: CASSEARGGGQPQHF. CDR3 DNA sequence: TGTGCCAGCAGTGAAGCGAGGGGGGGCGGTCAGCCCCAGCATTTT.

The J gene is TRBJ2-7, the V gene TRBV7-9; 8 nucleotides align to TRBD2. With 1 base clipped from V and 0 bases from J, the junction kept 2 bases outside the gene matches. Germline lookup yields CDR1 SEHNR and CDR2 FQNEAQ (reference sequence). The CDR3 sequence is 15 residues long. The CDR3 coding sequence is TGTGCCAGCAGCTTAGTACTAGCGGTCTCCTACGAGCAGTACTTC. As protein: CASSLVLAVSYEQYF.

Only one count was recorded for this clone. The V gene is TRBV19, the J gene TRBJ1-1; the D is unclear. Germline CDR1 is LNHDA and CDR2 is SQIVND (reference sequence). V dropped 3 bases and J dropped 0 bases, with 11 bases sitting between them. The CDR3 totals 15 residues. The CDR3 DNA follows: TGTGCCAGTAGTATGTATGGGCAGCTGAACACTGAAGCTTTCTTT. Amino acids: CASSMYGQLNTEAFF. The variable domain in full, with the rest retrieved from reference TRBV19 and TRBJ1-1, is DGGITQSPKYLFRKEGQNVTLSCEQNLNHDAMYWYRQDPGQGLRLIYYSQIVNDFQKGDIAEGYSVSREKKESFPLTVTSAQKNPTAFYLCASSMYGQLNTEAFFGQGTRLTVV.

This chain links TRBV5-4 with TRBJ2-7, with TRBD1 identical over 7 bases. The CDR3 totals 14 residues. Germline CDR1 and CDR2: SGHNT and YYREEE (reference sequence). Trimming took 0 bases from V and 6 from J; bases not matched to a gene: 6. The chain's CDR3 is CASSLAQGVSEQYF. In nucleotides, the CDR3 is TGTGCCAGCAGCTTGGCGCAGGGGGTCTCCGAGCAGTACTTC.

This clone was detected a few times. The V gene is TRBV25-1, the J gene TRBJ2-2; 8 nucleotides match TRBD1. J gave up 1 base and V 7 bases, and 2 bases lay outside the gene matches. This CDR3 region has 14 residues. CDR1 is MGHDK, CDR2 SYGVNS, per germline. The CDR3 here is CASTDRGNTGELFF. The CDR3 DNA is TGTGCCAGCACTGACAGGGGGAACACCGGGGAGCTGTTTTTT.

The CDR3 DNA sequence: TGCGCCAGCAGCCAAGATCTAGGAGGTTATAATTCACCCCTCCACTTT. This sequence encodes CASSQDLGGYNSPLHF. The chain has TRBV4-1 and TRBJ1-6; D unclear. The germline V and J ends were trimmed by 0 bases and 4 bases, with 10 bases remaining between them. CDR1 is MGHRA and CDR2 is YSYEKL in the germline V gene. The CDR3 totals 16 residues.

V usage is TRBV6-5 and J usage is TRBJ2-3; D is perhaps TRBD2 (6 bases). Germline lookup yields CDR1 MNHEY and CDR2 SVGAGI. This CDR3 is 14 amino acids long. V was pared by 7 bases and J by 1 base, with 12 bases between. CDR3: CASNRASGTDTQYF. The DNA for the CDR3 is TGTGCCAGCAACCGGGCTAGCGGCACAGATACGCAGTATTTT.

CDR3 in amino acids: CATSDTQYGYTF. CDR3 sequence (DNA): TGTGCCACCAGTGATACGCAGTATGGCTACACCTTC. The chain recombines TRBV24-1 with TRBJ1-2; D gene ambiguous. CDR1 and CDR2 from the germline V gene are KGHDR and SFDVKD. The CDR3 has 12 amino acids. V was clipped by 3 bases and J by 5 bases, with 6 bases between them.

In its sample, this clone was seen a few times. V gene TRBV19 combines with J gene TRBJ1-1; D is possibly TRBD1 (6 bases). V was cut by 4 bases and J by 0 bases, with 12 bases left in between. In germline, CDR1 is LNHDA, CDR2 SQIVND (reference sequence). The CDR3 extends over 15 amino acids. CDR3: CASSTGAILNTEAFF. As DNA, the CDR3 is TGTGCCAGTAGTACAGGGGCGATTTTGAACACTGAAGCTTTCTTT.

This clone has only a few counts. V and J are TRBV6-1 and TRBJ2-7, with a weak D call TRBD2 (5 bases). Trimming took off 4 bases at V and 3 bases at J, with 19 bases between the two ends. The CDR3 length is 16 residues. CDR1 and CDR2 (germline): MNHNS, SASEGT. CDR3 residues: CASSADRGPYDYEQYF. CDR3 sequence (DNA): TGTGCCAGCAGTGCAGACCGGGGTCCATATGACTACGAGCAGTACTTC.

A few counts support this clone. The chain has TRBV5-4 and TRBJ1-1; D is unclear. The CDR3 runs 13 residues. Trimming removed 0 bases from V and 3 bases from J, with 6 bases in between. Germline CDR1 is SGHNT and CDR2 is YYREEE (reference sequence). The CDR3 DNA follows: TGTGCCAGCAGCTTGGGCTCGGACACTGAAGCTTTCTTT. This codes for CASSLGSDTEAFF.

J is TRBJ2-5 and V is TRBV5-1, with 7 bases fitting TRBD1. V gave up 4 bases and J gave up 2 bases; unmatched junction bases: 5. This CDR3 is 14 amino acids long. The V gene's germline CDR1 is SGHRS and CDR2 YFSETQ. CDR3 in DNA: TGCGCCAGCAGCCGGGACAGATTACAAGAGACCCAGTACTTC. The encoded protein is CASSRDRLQETQYF. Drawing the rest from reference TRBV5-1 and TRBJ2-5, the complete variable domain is KAGVTQTPRYLIKTRGQQVTLSCSPISGHRSVSWYQQTPGQGLQFLFEYFSETQRNKGNFPGRFSGRQFSNSRSEMNVSTLELGDSALYLCASSRDRLQETQYFGPGTRLLVL.